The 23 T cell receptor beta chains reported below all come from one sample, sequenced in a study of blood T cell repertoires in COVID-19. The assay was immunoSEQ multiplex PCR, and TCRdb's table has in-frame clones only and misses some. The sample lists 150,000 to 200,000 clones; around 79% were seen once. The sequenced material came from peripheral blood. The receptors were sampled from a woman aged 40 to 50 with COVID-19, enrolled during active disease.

The CDR3, as DNA: TGCAGCGGCAACGGGGGGCGCGGTCCGAGAGCTAAAGCTTTCTTT. Protein: CSGNGGRGPRAKAFF. The V call is TRBV29-1, the J call TRBJ1-1; maybe TRBD1 (6 bases). This CDR3 is built from 15 residues. Trimming removed 7 bases at V and 9 bases at J, with 27 bases between. CDR1 is SQVTM and CDR2 is ANQGSEA in the germline V gene.

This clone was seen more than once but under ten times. CDR3 in amino acids: CASSPRSGGSTDTQYF. The CDR3 DNA sequence: TGTGCCAGCTCACCACGGAGCGGGGGCAGCACAGATACGCAGTATTTT. The chain combines TRBV18 with TRBJ2-3; 8 nucleotides line up with TRBD2. Unmatched junction bases numbered 3, after V lost 1 base and J lost 0 bases. The CDR3 loop spans 16 amino acids. CDR1 and CDR2 (germline): KGHSH, LQKENI.

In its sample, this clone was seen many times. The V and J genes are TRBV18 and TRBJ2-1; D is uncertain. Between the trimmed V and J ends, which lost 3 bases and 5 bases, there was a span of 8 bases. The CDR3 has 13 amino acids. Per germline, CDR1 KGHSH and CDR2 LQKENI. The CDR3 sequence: CASSPELNNEQFF. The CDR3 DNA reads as TGTGCCAGCTCACCGGAACTAAACAATGAGCAGTTCTTC.

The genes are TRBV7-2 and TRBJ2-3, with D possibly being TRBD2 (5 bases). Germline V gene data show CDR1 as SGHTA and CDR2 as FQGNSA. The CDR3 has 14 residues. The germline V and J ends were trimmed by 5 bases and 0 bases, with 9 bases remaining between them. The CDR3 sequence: CASSDYLSTDTQYF. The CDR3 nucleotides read TGTGCCAGCAGCGACTACCTCAGCACAGATACGCAGTATTTT.

CDR3 amino acids: CASSWGSSGVEKLFF. For the CDR3, the DNA is TGTGCCAGCAGTTGGGGATCATCCGGGGTCGAAAAACTGTTTTTT. The V call is TRBV6-6, the J call TRBJ1-4, with D unclear. V was trimmed by 4 bases and J by 8 bases, leaving 17 bases between them. Germline assignment: CDR1 MNHNY and CDR2 SVGAGI (reference sequence). The CDR3 is 15 residues long.

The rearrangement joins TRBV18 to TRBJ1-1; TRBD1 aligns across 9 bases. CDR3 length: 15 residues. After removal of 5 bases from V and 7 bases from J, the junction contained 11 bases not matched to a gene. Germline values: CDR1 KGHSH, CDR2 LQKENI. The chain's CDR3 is CASSLRQGETYEAFF. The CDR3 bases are TGTGCCAGCTCATTAAGACAGGGGGAGACCTATGAAGCTTTCTTT.

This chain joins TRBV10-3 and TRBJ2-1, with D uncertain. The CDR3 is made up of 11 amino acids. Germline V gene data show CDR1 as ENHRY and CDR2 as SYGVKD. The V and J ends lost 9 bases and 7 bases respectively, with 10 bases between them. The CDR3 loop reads CAILVSNEQFF. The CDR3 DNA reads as TGTGCCATTTTAGTCTCGAATGAGCAGTTCTTC.

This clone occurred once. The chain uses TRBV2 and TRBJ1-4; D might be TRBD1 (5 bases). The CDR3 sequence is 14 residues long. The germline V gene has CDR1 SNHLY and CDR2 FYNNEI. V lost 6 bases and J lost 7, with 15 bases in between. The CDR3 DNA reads TGTGCCAGCAGAGGCGACAGATACTCTGAAAAACTGTTTTTT. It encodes CASRGDRYSEKLFF.

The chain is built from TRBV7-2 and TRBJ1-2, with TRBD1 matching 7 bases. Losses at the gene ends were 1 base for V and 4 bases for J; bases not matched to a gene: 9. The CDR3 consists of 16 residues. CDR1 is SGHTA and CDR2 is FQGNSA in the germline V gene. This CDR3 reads CASSLGFSGTAYGYTF. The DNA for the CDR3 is TGTGCCAGCAGCTTAGGTTTCTCGGGGACAGCCTATGGCTACACCTTC. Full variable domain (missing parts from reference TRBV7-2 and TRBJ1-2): GAGVSQSPSNKVTEKGKDVELRCDPISGHTALYWYRQSLGQGLEFLIYFQGNSAPDKSGLPSDRFSAERTGGSVSTLTIQRTQQEDSAVYLCASSLGFSGTAYGYTFGSGTRLTVV.

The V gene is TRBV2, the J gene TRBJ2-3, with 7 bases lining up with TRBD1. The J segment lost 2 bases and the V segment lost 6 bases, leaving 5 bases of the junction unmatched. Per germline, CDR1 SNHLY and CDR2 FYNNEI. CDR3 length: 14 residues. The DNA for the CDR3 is TGTGCCAGCAGCCCCACAGGGGTCACAGATACGCAGTATTTT. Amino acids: CASSPTGVTDTQYF. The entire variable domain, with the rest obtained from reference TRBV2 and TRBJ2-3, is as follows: EPEVTQTPSHQVTQMGQEVILRCVPISNHLYFYWYRQILGQKVEFLVSFYNNEISEKSEIFDDQFSVERPDGSNFTLKIRSTKLEDSAMYFCASSPTGVTDTQYFGPGTRLTVL.

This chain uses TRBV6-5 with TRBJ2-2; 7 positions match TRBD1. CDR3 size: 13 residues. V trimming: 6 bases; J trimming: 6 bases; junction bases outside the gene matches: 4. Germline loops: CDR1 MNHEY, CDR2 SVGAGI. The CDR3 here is CASRTGFAGELFF. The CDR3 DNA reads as TGTGCCAGCAGGACAGGGTTTGCCGGGGAGCTGTTTTTT.

CDR3 in amino acids: CASKQREGNNEQFF. In DNA form, the CDR3 reads TGTGCCAGCAAGCAGCGGGAGGGCAACAATGAGCAGTTCTTC. The chain uses TRBV2 and TRBJ2-1, with 10 bases lining up with TRBD2. The CDR3 spans 14 residues. The germline V gene encodes CDR1 SNHLY and CDR2 FYNNEI. V was clipped by 7 bases and J by 5 bases; unmatched bases: 5.

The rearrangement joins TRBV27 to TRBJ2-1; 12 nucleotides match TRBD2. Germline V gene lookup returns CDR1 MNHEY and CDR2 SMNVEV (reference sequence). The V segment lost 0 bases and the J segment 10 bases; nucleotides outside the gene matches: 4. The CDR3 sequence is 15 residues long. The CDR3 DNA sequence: TGTGCCAGCAGTTTATCACTAGCGGGAGGAGGAGAGCAGTTCTTC. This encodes CASSLSLAGGGEQFF.

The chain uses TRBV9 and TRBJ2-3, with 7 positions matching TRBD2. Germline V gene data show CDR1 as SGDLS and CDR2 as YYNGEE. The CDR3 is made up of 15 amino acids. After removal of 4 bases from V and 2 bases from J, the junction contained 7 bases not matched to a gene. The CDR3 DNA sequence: TGTGCCAGCAGCTCGGAGGGGAGGGACACAGATACGCAGTATTTT. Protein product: CASSSEGRDTDTQYF.

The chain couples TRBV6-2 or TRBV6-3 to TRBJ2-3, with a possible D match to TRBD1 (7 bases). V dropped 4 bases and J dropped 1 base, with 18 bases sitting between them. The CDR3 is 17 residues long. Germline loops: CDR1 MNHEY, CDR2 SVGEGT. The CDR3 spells CASSSSRGRSGTDTQYF. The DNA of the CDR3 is TGTGCCAGCAGTTCTAGCAGGGGGAGGTCTGGCACAGATACGCAGTATTTT.

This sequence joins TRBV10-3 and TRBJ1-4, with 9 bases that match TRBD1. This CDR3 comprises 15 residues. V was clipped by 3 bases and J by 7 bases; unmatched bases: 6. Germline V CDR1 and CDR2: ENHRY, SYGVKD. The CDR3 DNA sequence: TGTGCCATCAGTGACACAGGGGGCGGGAGTGAAAAACTGTTTTTT. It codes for CAISDTGGGSEKLFF.

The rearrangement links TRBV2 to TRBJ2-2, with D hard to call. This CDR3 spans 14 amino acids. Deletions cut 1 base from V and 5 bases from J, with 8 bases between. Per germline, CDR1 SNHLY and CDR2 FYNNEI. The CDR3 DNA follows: TGTGCCAGCAGTGAAGGGCCTTCAACCGGGGAGCTGTTTTTT. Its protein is CASSEGPSTGELFF. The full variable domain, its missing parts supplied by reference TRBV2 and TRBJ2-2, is EPEVTQTPSHQVTQMGQEVILRCVPISNHLYFYWYRQILGQKVEFLVSFYNNEISEKSEIFDDQFSVERPDGSNFTLKIRSTKLEDSAMYFCASSEGPSTGELFFGEGSRLTVL.

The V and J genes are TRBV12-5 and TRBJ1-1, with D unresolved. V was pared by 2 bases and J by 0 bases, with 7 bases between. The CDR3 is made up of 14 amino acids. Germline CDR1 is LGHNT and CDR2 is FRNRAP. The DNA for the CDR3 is TGTGCTAGTGGTTTGTCTACCATGAACACTGAAGCTTTCTTT. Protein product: CASGLSTMNTEAFF. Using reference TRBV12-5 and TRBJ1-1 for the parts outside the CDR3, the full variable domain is DARVTQTPRHKVTEMGQEVTMRCQPILGHNTVFWYRQTMMQGLELLAYFRNRAPLDDSGMPKDRFSAEMPDATLATLKIQPSEPRDSAVYFCASGLSTMNTEAFFGQGTRLTVV.

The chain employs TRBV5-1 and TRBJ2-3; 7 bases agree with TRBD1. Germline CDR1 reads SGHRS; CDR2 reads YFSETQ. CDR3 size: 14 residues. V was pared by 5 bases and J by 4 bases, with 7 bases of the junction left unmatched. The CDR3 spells CASSIIGQADTQYF. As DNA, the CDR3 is TGCGCCAGCAGTATAATCGGACAGGCAGATACGCAGTATTTT.

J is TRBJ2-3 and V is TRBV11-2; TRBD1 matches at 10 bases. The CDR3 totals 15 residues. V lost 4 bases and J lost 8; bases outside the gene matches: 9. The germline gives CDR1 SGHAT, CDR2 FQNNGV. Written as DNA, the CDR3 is TGTGCCAGCAGCTCGGTCAGAGGGGACAGGGGTACGCAGTATTTT. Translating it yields CASSSVRGDRGTQYF.

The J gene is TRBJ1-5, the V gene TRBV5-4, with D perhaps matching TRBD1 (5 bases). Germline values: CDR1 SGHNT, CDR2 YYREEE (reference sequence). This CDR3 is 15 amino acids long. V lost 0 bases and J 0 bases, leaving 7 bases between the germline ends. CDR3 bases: TGTGCCAGCAGCTTGGGGGGCCTTAGCAATCAGCCCCAGCATTTT. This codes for CASSLGGLSNQPQHF.

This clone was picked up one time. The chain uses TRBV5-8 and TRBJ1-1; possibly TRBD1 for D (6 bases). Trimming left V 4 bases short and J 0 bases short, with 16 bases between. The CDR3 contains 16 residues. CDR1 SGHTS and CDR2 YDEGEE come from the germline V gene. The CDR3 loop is CASSHGQTLMNTEAFF. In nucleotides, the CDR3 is TGTGCCAGCAGCCATGGACAGACTCTCATGAACACTGAAGCTTTCTTT.

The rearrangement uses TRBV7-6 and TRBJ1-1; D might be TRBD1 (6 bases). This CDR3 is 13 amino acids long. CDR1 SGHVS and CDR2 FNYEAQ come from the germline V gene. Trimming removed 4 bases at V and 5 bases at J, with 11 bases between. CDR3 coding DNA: TGTGCCAGCAGCTATCGGACAGCTACTGAAGCTTTCTTT. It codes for CASSYRTATEAFF.